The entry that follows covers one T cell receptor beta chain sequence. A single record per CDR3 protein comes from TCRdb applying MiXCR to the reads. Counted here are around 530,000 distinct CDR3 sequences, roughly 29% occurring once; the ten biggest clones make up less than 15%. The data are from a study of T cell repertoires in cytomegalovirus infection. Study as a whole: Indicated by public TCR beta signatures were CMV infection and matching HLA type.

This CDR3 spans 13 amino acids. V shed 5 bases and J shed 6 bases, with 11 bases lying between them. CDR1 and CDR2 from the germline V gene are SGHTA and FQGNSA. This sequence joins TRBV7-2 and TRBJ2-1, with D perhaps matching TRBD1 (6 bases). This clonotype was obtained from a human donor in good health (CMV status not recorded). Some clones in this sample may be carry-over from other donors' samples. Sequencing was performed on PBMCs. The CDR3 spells CASSQGQFNEQFF. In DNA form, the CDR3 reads TGTGCCAGCAGCCAAGGACAGTTCAATGAGCAGTTCTTC.